This T cell receptor (beta chain) was obtained from a study of blood T cell repertoires in COVID-19. Looking at the study overall: The United States, Italy and Spain were the sources of the acute and convalescent COVID-19 samples. Nucleic acid was either cDNA or gDNA, and it came from T cells, B-cell-depleted T cells, or PBMCs.

As originally analysed: Nucleated cell counts were estimated from reference gene primer amplification. Assay: immunoSEQ multiplex PCR; the TCRdb copy retains only in-frame clones and omits some. The DNA was the basis for D and trimming; V, J and clone size are from that table. The sample has 67,000 or so clones; about 80% are singletons. Germline lookup yields CDR1 SQVTM and CDR2 ANQGSEA. J was trimmed by 8 bases and V by 7 bases; bases with no gene match: 6. The CDR3 extends over 13 amino acids. This receptor was obtained from a man between 65 and 85 years old with acute or convalescent COVID-19. Material for sequencing was peripheral blood. The rearrangement uses TRBV29-1 and TRBJ2-1, with TRBD2 identical over 12 bases. CDR3 loop: CSDLAGGRHEQFF. The CDR3, as DNA: TGCAGCGACCTAGCGGGAGGGAGGCATGAGCAGTTCTTC.